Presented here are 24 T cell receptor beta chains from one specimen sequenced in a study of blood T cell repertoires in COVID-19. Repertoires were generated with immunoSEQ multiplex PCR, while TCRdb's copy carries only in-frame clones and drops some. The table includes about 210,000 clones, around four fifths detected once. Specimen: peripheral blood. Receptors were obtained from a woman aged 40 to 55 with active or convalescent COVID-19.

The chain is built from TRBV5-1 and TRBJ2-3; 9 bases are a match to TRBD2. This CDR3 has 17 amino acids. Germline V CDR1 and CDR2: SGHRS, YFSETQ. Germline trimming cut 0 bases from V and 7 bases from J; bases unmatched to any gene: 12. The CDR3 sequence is CASSLAGGASGVNTQYF. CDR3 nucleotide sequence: TGCGCCAGCAGCTTGGCCGGTGGGGCTAGCGGGGTGAATACGCAGTATTTT.

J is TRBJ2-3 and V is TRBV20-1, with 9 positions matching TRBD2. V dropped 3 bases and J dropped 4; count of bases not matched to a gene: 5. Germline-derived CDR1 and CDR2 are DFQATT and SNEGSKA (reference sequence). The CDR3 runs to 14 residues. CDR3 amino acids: CSASWVAGADTQYF. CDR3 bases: TGCAGTGCTAGTTGGGTAGCGGGAGCAGATACGCAGTATTTT.

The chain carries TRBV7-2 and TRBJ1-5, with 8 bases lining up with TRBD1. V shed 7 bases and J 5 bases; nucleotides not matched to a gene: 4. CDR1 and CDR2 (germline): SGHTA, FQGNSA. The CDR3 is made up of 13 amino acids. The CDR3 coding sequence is TGTGCCAGCACCGAACAGGGGGATCAGCCCCAGCATTTT. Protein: CASTEQGDQPQHF.

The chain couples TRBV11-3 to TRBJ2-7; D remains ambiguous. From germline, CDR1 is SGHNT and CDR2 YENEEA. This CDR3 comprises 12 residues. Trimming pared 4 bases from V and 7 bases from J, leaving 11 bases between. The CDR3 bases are TGTGCCAGCAGCTCAATTTCCGGGGAGCAGTACTTC. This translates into CASSSISGEQYF.

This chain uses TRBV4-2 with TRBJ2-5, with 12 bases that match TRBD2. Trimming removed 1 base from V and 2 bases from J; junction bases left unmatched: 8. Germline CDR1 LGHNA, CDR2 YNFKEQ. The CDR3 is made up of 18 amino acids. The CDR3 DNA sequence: TGTGCCAGCAGCCAAGCCCCTCATCTAGCGGGGGGGCAAGAGACCCAGTACTTC. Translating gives CASSQAPHLAGGQETQYF.

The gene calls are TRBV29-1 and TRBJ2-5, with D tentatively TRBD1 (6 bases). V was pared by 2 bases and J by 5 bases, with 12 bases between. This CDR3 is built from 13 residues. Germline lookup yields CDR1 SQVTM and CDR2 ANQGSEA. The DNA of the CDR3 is TGCAGCGTTGAAAAGGACACAGGGGAGACCCAGTACTTC. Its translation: CSVEKDTGETQYF.

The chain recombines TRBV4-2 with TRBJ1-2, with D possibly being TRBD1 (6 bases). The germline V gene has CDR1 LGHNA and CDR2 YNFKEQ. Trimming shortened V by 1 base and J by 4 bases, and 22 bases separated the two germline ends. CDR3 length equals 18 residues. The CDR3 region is CASSQGVVLEGEIYGYTF. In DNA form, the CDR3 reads TGTGCCAGCAGCCAAGGTGTCGTGCTCGAGGGGGAAATCTATGGCTACACCTTC.

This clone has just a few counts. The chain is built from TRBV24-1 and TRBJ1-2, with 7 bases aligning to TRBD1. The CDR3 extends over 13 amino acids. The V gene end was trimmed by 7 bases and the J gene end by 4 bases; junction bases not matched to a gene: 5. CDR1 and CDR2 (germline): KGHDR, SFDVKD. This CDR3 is CATSPGQFYGYTF. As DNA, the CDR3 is TGTGCCACCAGCCCGGGACAGTTCTATGGCTACACCTTC.

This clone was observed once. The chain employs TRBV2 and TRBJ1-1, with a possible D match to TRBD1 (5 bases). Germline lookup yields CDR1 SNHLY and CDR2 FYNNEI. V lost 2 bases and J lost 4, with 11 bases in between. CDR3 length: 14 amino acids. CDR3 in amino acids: CASSESGGGTEAFF. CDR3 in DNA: TGTGCCAGCAGTGAATCTGGGGGGGGCACTGAAGCTTTCTTT.

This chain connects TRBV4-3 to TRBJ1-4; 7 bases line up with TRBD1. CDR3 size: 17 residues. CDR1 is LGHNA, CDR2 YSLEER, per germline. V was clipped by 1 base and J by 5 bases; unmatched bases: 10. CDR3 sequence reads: CASSQGTWRTGNEKLFF. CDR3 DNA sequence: TGCGCCAGCAGCCAAGGGACGTGGCGGACAGGAAATGAAAAACTGTTTTTT.

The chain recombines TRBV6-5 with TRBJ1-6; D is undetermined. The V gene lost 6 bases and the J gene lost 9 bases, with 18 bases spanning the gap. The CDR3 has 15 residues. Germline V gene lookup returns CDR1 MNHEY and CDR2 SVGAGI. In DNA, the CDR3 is TGTGCCAGCAGACCCCCCCTAGGACGGGGTTCACCCCTCCACTTT. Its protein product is CASRPPLGRGSPLHF.

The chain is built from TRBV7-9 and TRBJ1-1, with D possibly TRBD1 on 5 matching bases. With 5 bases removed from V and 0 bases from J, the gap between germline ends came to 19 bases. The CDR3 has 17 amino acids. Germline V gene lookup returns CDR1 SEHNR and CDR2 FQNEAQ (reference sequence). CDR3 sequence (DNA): TGTGCCAGCAGCAGAGGGACCCGGGAGGCCATGAACACTGAAGCTTTCTTT. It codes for CASSRGTREAMNTEAFF.

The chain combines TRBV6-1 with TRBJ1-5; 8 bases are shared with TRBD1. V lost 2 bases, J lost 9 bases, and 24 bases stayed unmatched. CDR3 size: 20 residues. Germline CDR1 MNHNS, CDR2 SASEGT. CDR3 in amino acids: CASSERTGDFGQGLVWPQHF. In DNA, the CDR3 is TGTGCCAGCAGTGAACGCACTGGCGATTTCGGACAGGGTCTAGTCTGGCCCCAGCATTTT.

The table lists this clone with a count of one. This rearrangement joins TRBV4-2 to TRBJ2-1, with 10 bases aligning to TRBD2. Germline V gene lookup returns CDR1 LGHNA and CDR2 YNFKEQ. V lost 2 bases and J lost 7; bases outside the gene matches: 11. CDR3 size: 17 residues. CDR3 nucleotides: TGTGCCAGCAGCCAAAATCTCTTAGCGGGGGGTACGAATGAGCAGTTCTTC. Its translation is CASSQNLLAGGTNEQFF.

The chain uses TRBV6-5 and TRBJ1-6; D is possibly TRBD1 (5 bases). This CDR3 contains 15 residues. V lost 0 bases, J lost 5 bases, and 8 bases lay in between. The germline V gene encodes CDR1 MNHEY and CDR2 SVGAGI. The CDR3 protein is CASSYSGPDNSPLHF. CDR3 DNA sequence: TGTGCCAGCAGTTACTCGGGGCCAGATAATTCACCCCTCCACTTT.

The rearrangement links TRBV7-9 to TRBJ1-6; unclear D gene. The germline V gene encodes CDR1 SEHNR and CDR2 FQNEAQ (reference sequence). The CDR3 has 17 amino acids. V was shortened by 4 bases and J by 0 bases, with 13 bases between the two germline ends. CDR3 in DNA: TGTGCCAGCAGCTCCACGATCGGTAGCTCCTATAATTCACCCCTCCACTTT. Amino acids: CASSSTIGSSYNSPLHF.

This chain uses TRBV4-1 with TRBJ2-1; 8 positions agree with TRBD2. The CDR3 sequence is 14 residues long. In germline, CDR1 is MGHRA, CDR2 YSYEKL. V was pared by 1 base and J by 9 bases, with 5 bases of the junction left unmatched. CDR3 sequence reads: CASSQVPREGEQFF. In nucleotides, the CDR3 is TGCGCCAGCAGCCAAGTCCCACGGGAGGGTGAGCAGTTCTTC.

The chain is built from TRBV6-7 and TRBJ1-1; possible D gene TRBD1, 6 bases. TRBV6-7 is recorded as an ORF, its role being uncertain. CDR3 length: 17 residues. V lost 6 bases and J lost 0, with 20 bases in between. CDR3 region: CASRETQGPPMNTEAFF. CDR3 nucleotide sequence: TGTGCCAGCAGGGAGACACAGGGCCCACCCATGAACACTGAAGCTTTCTTT.

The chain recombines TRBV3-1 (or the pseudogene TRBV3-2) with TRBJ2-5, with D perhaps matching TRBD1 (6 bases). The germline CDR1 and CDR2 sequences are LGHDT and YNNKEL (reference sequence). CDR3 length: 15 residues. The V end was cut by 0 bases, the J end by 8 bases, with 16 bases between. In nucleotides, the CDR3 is TGTGCCAGCAGCCAAGAAGGGGGAACTTTGTCAACCCAGTACTTC. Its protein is CASSQEGGTLSTQYF.

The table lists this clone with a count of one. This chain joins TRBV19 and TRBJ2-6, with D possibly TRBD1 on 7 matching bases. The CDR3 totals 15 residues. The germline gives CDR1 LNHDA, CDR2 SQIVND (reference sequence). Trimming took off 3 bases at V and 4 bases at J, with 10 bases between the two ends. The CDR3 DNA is TGTGCCAGTAGTATCAGGGGGGCCGGGGCCAACGTCCTGACTTTC. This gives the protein CASSIRGAGANVLTF. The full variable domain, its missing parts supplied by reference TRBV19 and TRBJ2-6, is DGGITQSPKYLFRKEGQNVTLSCEQNLNHDAMYWYRQDPGQGLRLIYYSQIVNDFQKGDIAEGYSVSREKKESFPLTVTSAQKNPTAFYLCASSIRGAGANVLTFGAGSRLTVL.

The CDR3 loop reads CASTGLTYEQYF. The DNA for the CDR3 is TGTGCCAGTACAGGGCTGACGTACGAGCAGTACTTC. This chain connects TRBV6-5 to TRBJ2-7, with a weak D call TRBD1 (6 bases). V lost 9 bases and J lost 4, with 13 bases in between. The CDR3 has 12 residues. The germline V gene encodes CDR1 MNHEY and CDR2 SVGAGI.

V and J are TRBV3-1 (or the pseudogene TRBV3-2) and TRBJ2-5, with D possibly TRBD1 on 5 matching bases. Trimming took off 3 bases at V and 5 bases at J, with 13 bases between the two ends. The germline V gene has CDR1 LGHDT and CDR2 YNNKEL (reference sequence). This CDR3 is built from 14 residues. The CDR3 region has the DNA TGTGCCAGCAGCCAGACAGTCGTTGGGGAGACCCAGTACTTC. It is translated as CASSQTVVGETQYF.

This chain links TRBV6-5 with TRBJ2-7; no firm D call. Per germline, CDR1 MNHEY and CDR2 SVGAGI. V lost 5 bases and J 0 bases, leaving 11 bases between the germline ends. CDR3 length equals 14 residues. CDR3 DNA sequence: TGTGCCAGCAGTACCGCGGCCTCCTCCTACGAGCAGTACTTC. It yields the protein CASSTAASSYEQYF.

CDR3 nucleotides: TGCGCCAGCAGCCAAGATTCGCGGGGGCAGGGGCTTGTGGGCACAGATACGCAGTATTTT. Translated, it gives CASSQDSRGQGLVGTDTQYF. This chain uses TRBV4-3 with TRBJ2-3; the D gene is possibly TRBD2 (7 bases). The V gene lost 0 bases and the J gene lost 1 base, with 23 bases spanning the gap. This CDR3 has 20 amino acids. Germline values: CDR1 LGHNA, CDR2 YSLEER.